These 23 T cell receptor beta chains were all obtained from the same sample, sequenced in a study of T cell repertoires in cytomegalovirus infection. Each CDR3 protein is one row after TCRdb ran MiXCR on the reads. Here the sample spans around 450,000 distinct CDR3 sequences, approximately 30% being singletons. The specimen was PBMCs. The receptors stem from a human donor in good health (CMV status not recorded). Some clones in this sample may be carry-over from other donors' samples.

In this sample, this clonotype turned up many times. The CDR3 spells CASSISTSGGDEQFF. In DNA form, the CDR3 reads TGTGCCAGCAGCATCTCCACTAGCGGGGGGGATGAGCAGTTCTTC. V and J are TRBV11-2 and TRBJ2-1, with 13 positions matching TRBD2. V gave up 5 bases and J gave up 8 bases; unmatched junction bases: 6. The CDR3 is 15 residues long. Germline V gives CDR1 SGHAT, CDR2 FQNNGV. Full variable domain (missing parts from reference TRBV11-2 and TRBJ2-1): EAGVAQSPRYKIIEKRQSVAFWCNPISGHATLYWYQQILGQGPKLLIQFQNNGVVDDSQLPKDRFSAERLKGVDSTLKIQPAKLEDSAVYLCASSISTSGGDEQFFGPGTRLTVL.

The chain couples TRBV25-1 to TRBJ1-6; a possible D gene is TRBD1 (5 bases). Germline CDR1 reads MGHDK; CDR2 reads SYGVNS. The CDR3 loop spans 15 amino acids. V lost 7 bases, J lost 10 bases, and 20 bases lay in between. The CDR3 spells CASKDRSGFQSPLHF. CDR3 DNA sequence: TGTGCCAGCAAAGACAGAAGTGGTTTCCAGTCACCCCTCCACTTT.

This clonotype turned up a few times. The gene calls are TRBV6-6 and TRBJ1-1; weak D call: TRBD1 (6 bases). This CDR3 has 13 residues. Germline CDR1 reads MNHNY; CDR2 reads SVGAGI (reference sequence). Deletions cut 2 bases from V and 9 bases from J, with 13 bases between. DNA of the CDR3: TGTGCCAGCAGTTACGCTTTCGGACAGAAAGCTTTCTTT. As protein: CASSYAFGQKAFF.

The chain has TRBV5-6 and TRBJ2-7; 9 bases are a match to TRBD1. Germline lookup yields CDR1 SGHDT and CDR2 YYEEEE. With 4 bases clipped from V and 5 bases from J, the junction kept 10 bases outside the gene matches. This CDR3 region has 15 residues. The chain's CDR3 is CASSPYWDRVDEQYF. CDR3 DNA sequence: TGTGCCAGCAGCCCCTACTGGGACAGGGTTGACGAGCAGTACTTC.

This clonotype came up a few times. The chain has TRBV7-6 and TRBJ2-3, with no clear D. Trimming stripped 5 bases from V and 0 bases from J, with 15 bases between. This CDR3 comprises 16 residues. CDR1 is SGHVS, CDR2 FNYEAQ, per germline. CDR3 protein: CASSPEGYRSTDTQYF. The DNA of the CDR3 is TGTGCCAGCAGCCCGGAAGGGTATAGGAGCACAGATACGCAGTATTTT.

The rearrangement uses TRBV15 and TRBJ1-2, with TRBD1 as a possible D gene (5 bases). Germline-derived CDR1 and CDR2 are LNHNV and YYDKDF (reference sequence). Deletions cut 3 bases from V and 7 bases from J, with 15 bases between. The CDR3 covers 14 residues. The CDR3 here is CATSSLEGLLGYTF. The CDR3 DNA reads TGTGCCACCAGCAGCCTCGAGGGGCTACTTGGCTACACCTTC.

CDR3 loop: CASSSESAGAHTEAFF. DNA of the CDR3: TGTGCCAGCAGCTCGGAGAGTGCAGGGGCACACACTGAAGCTTTCTTT. V usage is TRBV7-2 and J usage is TRBJ1-1, with a possible D match to TRBD1 (6 bases). The CDR3 contains 16 residues. Germline V gene data show CDR1 as SGHTA and CDR2 as FQGNSA. Trimming cost V 4 bases and J 3 bases, with 18 bases left between them.

This chain uses TRBV5-1 with TRBJ1-4; D not resolved. This CDR3 is built from 13 residues. Trimming left V 7 bases short and J 3 bases short, with 10 bases between. The V gene's germline CDR1 is SGHRS and CDR2 YFSETQ. The CDR3 protein is CASQSTPNEKLFF. CDR3 bases: TGCGCCAGCCAGTCTACCCCTAATGAAAAACTGTTTTTT.

Concerning this clonotype itself: One junction end does not reproduce the germline sequence, and a read error may be involved. The chain has TRBV29-1 and TRBJ2-2; 7 bases map to TRBD1. The CDR3 totals 13 residues. Germline CDR1 reads SQVTM; CDR2 reads ANQGSEA. The CDR3 DNA follows: TGCAGCACCCAGGGGGACGGCACCGGGGAGATGTTTTTT. Its protein product is CSTQGDGTGEMFF.

This chain connects TRBV2 to TRBJ2-7; 7 bases align to TRBD2. The length of the CDR3 is 12 residues. Germline trimming cut 6 bases from V and 6 bases from J; bases unmatched to any gene: 5. CDR1 SNHLY and CDR2 FYNNEI come from the germline V gene. CDR3 amino acids: CASRQAGSEQYF. CDR3 coding DNA: TGTGCCAGCAGACAAGCGGGGAGCGAGCAGTACTTC.

In its sample, this clonotype was seen a few times. This rearrangement joins TRBV5-1 to TRBJ2-5; D remains ambiguous. The germline V gene encodes CDR1 SGHRS and CDR2 YFSETQ. This CDR3 region has 13 residues. Trimming stripped 4 bases from V and 5 bases from J, with 12 bases between. CDR3 residues: CASSPGIRETQYF. CDR3 bases: TGCGCCAGCAGCCCTGGGATACGCGAGACCCAGTACTTC.

This clonotype has at least ten counts. This sequence joins TRBV4-3 and TRBJ1-2; 8 bases are a match to TRBD1. The CDR3 contains 14 residues. V dropped 4 bases and J dropped 4; count of bases not matched to a gene: 5. Per the germline V gene, CDR1 is LGHNA and CDR2 is YSLEER. The DNA for the CDR3 is TGCGCCAGCAGCCTGACAGGGGAGGCCTATGGCTACACCTTC. Its translation is CASSLTGEAYGYTF.

This chain connects TRBV20-1 to TRBJ1-3; possible D gene TRBD1, 6 bases. Between the trimmed V and J ends, which lost 0 bases and 3 bases, there was a span of 12 bases. The germline V gene has CDR1 DFQATT and CDR2 SNEGSKA (reference sequence). CDR3 length: 15 residues. Written as DNA, the CDR3 is TGCAGTGCTAGAGATTCGGGGGGCGGTGGAAACACCATATATTTT. Encoded protein: CSARDSGGGGNTIYF.

This clonotype was recorded a few times. The J gene is TRBJ1-5, the V gene TRBV6-6; perhaps TRBD1 as D (5 bases). From germline, CDR1 is MNHNY and CDR2 SVGAGI (reference sequence). V was shortened by 0 bases and J by 3 bases, with 15 bases between the two germline ends. The CDR3 totals 17 residues. This chain's CDR3 is CASSYSIGRANNQPQHF. CDR3 in DNA: TGTGCCAGCAGTTACTCGATCGGCAGGGCTAACAATCAGCCCCAGCATTTT.

The chain carries TRBV9 and TRBJ2-7; tentative D call: TRBD1 (5 bases). CDR3 size: 14 residues. The germline gives CDR1 SGDLS, CDR2 YYNGEE. Deletions cut 3 bases from V and 5 bases from J, with 15 bases between. CDR3 sequence reads: CASSALSQGNEQYF. Written as DNA, the CDR3 is TGTGCCAGCAGCGCCTTAAGCCAGGGTAACGAGCAGTACTTC.

This clonotype was recorded at least ten times. The rearrangement links TRBV12-5 to TRBJ1-3; no clear D. Germline CDR1 is LGHNT and CDR2 is FRNRAP. This CDR3 comprises 12 residues. V gave up 5 bases and J gave up 8 bases, with 10 bases separating them. The CDR3 here is CASGPSADTIYF. Written as DNA, the CDR3 is TGTGCTAGTGGTCCCTCGGCGGACACCATATATTTT. Variable domain in full (rest from reference TRBV12-5 and TRBJ1-3): DARVTQTPRHKVTEMGQEVTMRCQPILGHNTVFWYRQTMMQGLELLAYFRNRAPLDDSGMPKDRFSAEMPDATLATLKIQPSEPRDSAVYFCASGPSADTIYFGEGSWLTVV.

This clonotype has a count of ten or more. J is TRBJ2-2 and V is TRBV7-6, with 7 bases matching TRBD1. Germline V CDR1 and CDR2: SGHVS, FNYEAQ. With V trimmed by 1 base and J by 6 bases, 8 bases remained unmatched. This CDR3 is 16 amino acids long. DNA of the CDR3: TGTGCCAGCAGCTTAGTGACAGGGCTGATTGCCGGGGAGCTGTTTTTT. Amino acids: CASSLVTGLIAGELFF.

This clonotype has ten or more counts. The chain carries TRBV12-3 or TRBV12-4 and TRBJ2-5; maybe TRBD1 (6 bases). V dropped 6 bases and J dropped 7 bases, with 18 bases sitting between them. This CDR3 is built from 14 residues. CDR3 in DNA: TGTGCCAGCAGCCAGAACAGGGTAGGGGGGACCCAGTACTTC. Protein sequence: CASSQNRVGGTQYF.

V usage is TRBV6-5 and J usage is TRBJ2-5; D gene uncertain. The length of the CDR3 is 13 residues. In germline, CDR1 is MNHEY, CDR2 SVGAGI. Trimming left V 0 bases short and J 2 bases short, with 4 bases between. The CDR3 region is CASSYSAQETQYF. DNA of the CDR3: TGTGCCAGCAGTTACTCAGCTCAAGAGACCCAGTACTTC.

This chain connects TRBV5-4 to TRBJ2-1, with 8 bases matching TRBD2. After removal of 3 bases from V and 3 bases from J, the junction contained 11 bases not matched to a gene. Germline V lookup: CDR1 SGHNT, CDR2 YYREEE (reference sequence). This CDR3 has 17 residues. CDR3 amino acids: CASSSGSRGGVYNEQFF. Here the CDR3 DNA reads TGTGCCAGCAGCTCAGGATCACGGGGGGGCGTCTACAATGAGCAGTTCTTC.

This clonotype was detected a few times. The chain combines TRBV4-1 with TRBJ2-5, with D perhaps assigned TRBD1 or TRBD2 (5 bases each). V lost 1 base to trimming and J lost 1 base, with 16 bases between them. The CDR3 length is 17 residues. CDR1 and CDR2 (germline): MGHRA, YSYEKL. CDR3 coding DNA: TGCGCCAGCAGCCAAGTTGGGGGAACAGCGATCCAAGAGACCCAGTACTTC. Translating it yields CASSQVGGTAIQETQYF.

The sample holds many counts of this clonotype. The V and J genes are TRBV19 and TRBJ1-1; 8 bases map to TRBD1. CDR1 is LNHDA, CDR2 SQIVND, per germline (reference sequence). The V gene end was trimmed by 9 bases and the J gene end by 1 base; junction bases not matched to a gene: 7. The CDR3 totals 14 residues. The CDR3 bases are TGTGCCAGCAGCATCGGACAGGGGAACACTGAAGCTTTCTTT. It codes for CASSIGQGNTEAFF.

V is TRBV7-3 and J is TRBJ2-3; 9 nucleotides line up with TRBD2. V lost 5 bases and J lost 0; bases outside the gene matches: 12. This CDR3 spans 18 amino acids. Germline CDR1 and CDR2: SGHTA and FQGTGA. The CDR3 nucleotides are TGTGCCAGCAGCCGGGCCGAGGTAGCGGGGGAAAGCACAGATACGCAGTATTTT. This sequence encodes CASSRAEVAGESTDTQYF.